These 28 T cell receptor beta chains came from one sample sequenced in a study of T cell repertoires in aging, cancer and after chemotherapy. TCR beta rearrangements were amplified from peripheral blood genomic DNA. Rearranged V-D-J TRB sequences were amplified with a mixed TRB-A/B primer pool. TCRdb independently ran MiXCR on the multiplex PCR reads; one entry per CDR3 protein. This sample has about 2,500 distinct CDR3 sequences, with around a quarter found just once. Input material: blood. Receptors originate from a human donor in good health.

This clonotype was observed a few times. The gene calls are TRBV20-1 and TRBJ2-5, with unresolved D. This CDR3 spans 11 amino acids. Between the trimmed V and J ends, which lost 3 bases and 5 bases, there was a span of 7 bases. CDR1 and CDR2 from the germline V gene are DFQATT and SNEGSKA (reference sequence). CDR3 loop: CSASPRETQYF. The CDR3 nucleotides read TGCAGTGCTAGCCCCCGGGAGACCCAGTACTTC.

This clonotype was picked up a small number of times. The CDR3 region is CASSFPQGVNTGELFF. The CDR3 bases are TGTGCCAGCAGCTTCCCGCAGGGAGTAAACACCGGGGAGCTGTTTTTT. V and J are TRBV7-2 and TRBJ2-2; D might be TRBD1 or TRBD2, each matching 5 bases. The germline gives CDR1 SGHTA, CDR2 FQGNSA. The CDR3 loop spans 16 amino acids. V dropped 3 bases and J dropped 2 bases, with 13 bases sitting between them. The variable domain in full, completed from reference TRBV7-2 and TRBJ2-2, reads GAGVSQSPSNKVTEKGKDVELRCDPISGHTALYWYRQSLGQGLEFLIYFQGNSAPDKSGLPSDRFSAERTGGSVSTLTIQRTQQEDSAVYLCASSFPQGVNTGELFFGEGSRLTVL.

This chain joins TRBV5-1 and TRBJ1-1; D call uncertain. The CDR3 length is 14 residues. Per the germline V gene, CDR1 is SGHRS and CDR2 is YFSETQ. V lost 4 bases, J lost 6 bases, and 16 bases lay in between. The CDR3 region has the DNA TGCGCCAGCAGCACATCGGGCCAGATGGCTGAAGCTTTCTTT. It specifies CASSTSGQMAEAFF.

V usage is TRBV19 and J usage is TRBJ1-5, with a tentative D call TRBD1 (5 bases). This CDR3 region has 15 residues. Trimming removed 3 bases at V and 6 bases at J, with 15 bases between. From germline, CDR1 is LNHDA and CDR2 SQIVND (reference sequence). CDR3 coding DNA: TGTGCCAGTAGTATCGGGCGGGGGGTATCTCAGCCCCAGCATTTT. It yields the protein CASSIGRGVSQPQHF.

J is TRBJ1-2 and V is TRBV7-2; the D gene is possibly TRBD1 (5 bases). Per the germline V gene, CDR1 is SGHTA and CDR2 is FQGNSA. The V and J ends lost 1 base and 6 bases respectively, with 9 bases between them. The CDR3 runs 13 residues. DNA of the CDR3: TGTGCCAGCAGCTTAGAATGGGGGGATGGCTACACCTTC. The encoded protein is CASSLEWGDGYTF.

This clonotype was seen just once. The chain links TRBV30 to TRBJ1-5, with 7 bases identical to TRBD1. Germline CDR1 and CDR2: GTSNPN and SVGIG (reference sequence). This CDR3 has 14 amino acids. J gave up 4 bases and V 4 bases, and 7 bases lay outside the gene matches. The CDR3 loop reads CAWNPGTANQPQHF. The CDR3 nucleotides are TGTGCCTGGAACCCCGGGACAGCTAATCAGCCCCAGCATTTT. Variable domain in full (rest from reference TRBV30 and TRBJ1-5): SQTIHQWPATLVQPVGSPLSLECTVEGTSNPNLYWYRQAAGRGLQLLFYSVGIGQISSEVPQNLSASRPQDRQFILSSKKLLLSDSGFYLCAWNPGTANQPQHFGDGTRLSIL.

This clonotype was seen a single time. The chain couples TRBV7-3 to TRBJ1-2; D is ambiguous. Between the trimmed V and J ends, which lost 5 bases and 8 bases, there was a span of 18 bases. The CDR3 extends over 14 amino acids. CDR1 and CDR2 (germline): SGHTA, FQGTGA. DNA of the CDR3: TGTGCCAGCAGCCCCACCCTAAACACCGGCGGCTACACCTTC. Translation gives CASSPTLNTGGYTF. Full variable domain (rest looked up from reference TRBV7-3 and TRBJ1-2): GAGVSQTPSNKVTEKGKYVELRCDPISGHTALYWYRQSLGQGPEFLIYFQGTGAADDSGLPNDRFFAVRPEGSVSTLKIQRTERGDSAVYLCASSPTLNTGGYTFGSGTRLTVV.

This clonotype was counted between two and nine times. The chain joins TRBV20-1 to TRBJ1-5; 7 nucleotides line up with TRBD1. Germline V lookup: CDR1 DFQATT, CDR2 SNEGSKA (reference sequence). The ends lost 5 bases at V and 1 base at J; junction bases unmatched: 5. CDR3 length: 14 amino acids. This CDR3 is CSAVKGQSNQPQHF. CDR3 coding DNA: TGCAGTGCTGTAAAGGGACAGAGCAATCAGCCCCAGCATTTT.

The CDR3 reads CAWDPGTANQPQHF. DNA of the CDR3: TGTGCCTGGGACCCCGGGACAGCTAATCAGCCCCAGCATTTT. The rearrangement links TRBV30 to TRBJ1-5; 7 positions agree with TRBD1. The CDR3 consists of 14 residues. Looked up from germline, CDR1 is GTSNPN and CDR2 is SVGIG (reference sequence). The junction had 8 bases not matched to a gene; V was cut back by 5 bases and J by 4 bases. The variable domain in full, with the rest retrieved from reference TRBV30 and TRBJ1-5, is SQTIHQWPATLVQPVGSPLSLECTVEGTSNPNLYWYRQAAGRGLQLLFYSVGIGQISSEVPQNLSASRPQDRQFILSSKKLLLSDSGFYLCAWDPGTANQPQHFGDGTRLSIL.

Relative to its sample, this clonotype is medium-sized. This chain joins TRBV24-1 and TRBJ2-6, with D perhaps matching TRBD1 (6 bases). From germline, CDR1 is KGHDR and CDR2 SFDVKD. V was cut by 0 bases and J by 0 bases, with 17 bases left in between. The CDR3 totals 20 residues. Written as DNA, the CDR3 is TGTGCCACCAGTGATTTGCTGGTTAGGCAGGACAGCTCTGGGGCCAACGTCCTGACTTTC. It encodes CATSDLLVRQDSSGANVLTF.

By frequency in the sample, this clonotype is medium-sized. The V and J genes are TRBV18 and TRBJ2-7; TRBD1 aligns across 10 bases. Looked up from germline, CDR1 is KGHSH and CDR2 is LQKENI. V was clipped by 3 bases and J by 3 bases; unmatched bases: 8. The CDR3 spans 16 residues. The CDR3: CASSPAGTGAIYEQYF. CDR3 coding DNA: TGTGCCAGCTCACCGGCCGGGACAGGGGCCATCTACGAGCAGTACTTC.

This clonotype is termed medium-sized. The V gene is TRBV12-3 or TRBV12-4, the J gene TRBJ2-2; D remains ambiguous. The CDR3 totals 14 residues. The ends were cut back, 3 bases at V and 2 bases at J, with 7 bases in the middle. CDR3 region: CASSLSLNTGELFF. CDR3 in DNA: TGTGCCAGCAGTTTGAGTTTAAACACCGGGGAGCTGTTTTTT.

The V call is TRBV20-1, the J call TRBJ1-2, with unresolved D. Trimming left V 6 bases short and J 0 bases short, with 11 bases between. This CDR3 region has 13 residues. The germline V gene encodes CDR1 DFQATT and CDR2 SNEGSKA (reference sequence). In DNA form, the CDR3 reads TGCAGTGCCGGAAGCGCATCTAACTATGGCTACACCTTC. Its translation is CSAGSASNYGYTF.

V and J are TRBV4-3 and TRBJ1-1; a possible D gene is TRBD1 (6 bases). V was pared by 1 base and J by 5 bases, with 11 bases between. The CDR3 length is 14 residues. Germline-derived CDR1 and CDR2 are LGHNA and YSLEER. The CDR3 nucleotides read TGCGCCAGCAGCCAAGTAGGGGGGCGGACTGAAGCTTTCTTT. It is translated as CASSQVGGRTEAFF.

This clonotype was picked up a small number of times. V is TRBV5-1 and J is TRBJ2-2; possibly TRBD2 for D (6 bases). V lost 4 bases to trimming and J lost 4 bases, with 14 bases between them. The CDR3 is 15 residues long. Germline lookup yields CDR1 SGHRS and CDR2 YFSETQ. CDR3 bases: TGCGCCAGCAGCCTTGCCGGGGGAACCACCGGGGAGCTGTTTTTT. Encoded protein: CASSLAGGTTGELFF.

By sample share, this clonotype is medium-sized. J is TRBJ2-7 and V is TRBV18; 13 bases align to TRBD2. V trimming: 6 bases; J trimming: 0 bases; junction bases outside the gene matches: 14. CDR3 length equals 19 residues. CDR1 is KGHSH and CDR2 is LQKENI in the germline V gene. This CDR3 reads CASSNLRTSGGLHSYEQYF. As DNA, the CDR3 is TGTGCCAGCTCGAACCTAAGGACTAGCGGGGGCCTCCACTCCTACGAGCAGTACTTC.

Relative to its sample, this clonotype is medium-sized. The V call is TRBV29-1, the J call TRBJ1-5, with no clear D. The ends were cut back, 5 bases at V and 0 bases at J, with 8 bases in the middle. The CDR3 contains 13 residues. Germline CDR1 reads SQVTM; CDR2 reads ANQGSEA. The CDR3 DNA reads as TGCAGCGTTCGCGGAGATAGCAATCAGCCCCAGCATTTT. Encoded protein: CSVRGDSNQPQHF.

This clonotype is large in the sample. This sequence joins TRBV15 and TRBJ2-7, with TRBD2 as a possible D gene (6 bases). Germline CDR1 and CDR2: LNHNV and YYDKDF (reference sequence). This CDR3 is built from 13 residues. Deletions cut 5 bases from V and 7 bases from J, with 15 bases between. The CDR3, as DNA: TGTGCCACCAGCCCCCGGTGGGGGGAAGAGCAGTACTTC. It translates to CATSPRWGEEQYF.

By proportion, this clonotype is medium-sized (0.01 to 0.1%). V gene TRBV27 combines with J gene TRBJ2-3; D may correspond to TRBD1 or TRBD2 (5 bases each). Trimming cost V 7 bases and J 4 bases, with 18 bases left between them. The length of the CDR3 is 15 residues. The V gene's germline CDR1 is MNHEY and CDR2 SMNVEV (reference sequence). The CDR3 sequence: CASNQRQGVADTQYF. The DNA of the CDR3 is TGTGCCAGCAACCAAAGGCAGGGAGTTGCAGATACGCAGTATTTT.

By share, this clonotype counts as large. The V call is TRBV19, the J call TRBJ2-6, with D hard to call. The CDR3 has 17 amino acids. The germline V gene has CDR1 LNHDA and CDR2 SQIVND (reference sequence). V was cut by 5 bases and J by 0 bases, with 14 bases left in between. The CDR3 spells CASSPLPSSSGANVLTF. The CDR3 DNA sequence: TGTGCCAGTAGTCCCCTCCCCTCTAGCTCTGGGGCCAACGTCCTGACTTTC.

By sample share, this clonotype is medium-sized. The rearrangement links TRBV18 to TRBJ2-5, with 8 bases fitting TRBD1. V gave up 3 bases and J gave up 4 bases; unmatched junction bases: 7. The CDR3 runs 15 residues. The germline V gene has CDR1 KGHSH and CDR2 LQKENI. The CDR3 here is CASSPRDRSLETQYF. The DNA of the CDR3 is TGTGCCAGCTCACCCCGGGACAGGTCTTTAGAGACCCAGTACTTC.

This clonotype was seen a handful of times. This chain joins TRBV12-3 or TRBV12-4 and TRBJ1-5, with D unclear. The CDR3 has 15 amino acids. V shed 2 bases and J shed 4 bases, with 12 bases lying between them. The chain's CDR3 is CASSLSREKNQPQHF. The CDR3 DNA sequence: TGTGCCAGCAGTTTATCTAGGGAAAAAAATCAGCCCCAGCATTTT.

This clonotype counts as large. The rearrangement links TRBV29-1 to TRBJ2-1; no reliable D call. The CDR3 spans 13 residues. Trimming removed 0 bases from V and 7 bases from J, with 10 bases in between. The germline CDR1 and CDR2 sequences are SQVTM and ANQGSEA. The CDR3 here is CSVEDTGKNEQFF. The CDR3 DNA is TGCAGCGTTGAAGACACGGGTAAAAATGAGCAGTTCTTC.

The V gene is TRBV20-1, the J gene TRBJ1-5, with D tentatively TRBD1 (5 bases). This CDR3 contains 16 residues. Per germline, CDR1 DFQATT and CDR2 SNEGSKA (reference sequence). V was cut by 6 bases and J by 0 bases, with 18 bases left in between. The CDR3 nucleotides read TGCAGTGCCTCTTCCCCGGGACTTTATAGCAATCAGCCCCAGCATTTT. It translates to CSASSPGLYSNQPQHF.

This clonotype was picked up a small number of times. The chain joins TRBV5-6 to TRBJ1-6; no definite D call. In germline, CDR1 is SGHDT, CDR2 YYEEEE. There are 14 residues in the CDR3. Trimming removed 5 bases at V and 10 bases at J, with 16 bases between. The DNA of the CDR3 is TGTGCCAGCAGTACACTAAGGTTCGTGTCACCCCTCCACTTT. This translates into CASSTLRFVSPLHF. Full variable domain (missing parts from reference TRBV5-6 and TRBJ1-6): DAGVTQSPTHLIKTRGQQVTLRCSPKSGHDTVSWYQQALGQGPQFIFQYYEEEERQRGNFPDRFSGHQFPNYSSELNVNALLLGDSALYLCASSTLRFVSPLHFGNGTRLTVT.

By share, this clonotype counts as medium-sized. The gene calls are TRBV6-2 or TRBV6-3 and TRBJ1-2; the match to TRBD1 covers 7 bases. The CDR3 loop spans 16 amino acids. Germline V gene sequence: CDR1 MNHEY, CDR2 SVGEGT. Germline trimming cut 6 bases from V and 6 bases from J; bases unmatched to any gene: 16. The CDR3 DNA is TGTGCCAGCAGCCGACCGGGACAGTCAAGAGGGAATGGCTACACCTTC. This codes for CASSRPGQSRGNGYTF.

The chain joins TRBV20-1 to TRBJ2-5, with 7 bases fitting TRBD1. V shed 3 bases, J shed 4 bases, and the junction held 11 bases outside the gene matches. The CDR3 loop spans 15 amino acids. The V gene's germline CDR1 is DFQATT and CDR2 SNEGSKA (reference sequence). The CDR3 is CSASGAGGTVETQYF. CDR3 nucleotide sequence: TGCAGTGCTAGTGGGGCAGGGGGAACTGTAGAGACCCAGTACTTC.

By share, this clonotype ranks as medium-sized (0.01 to 0.1%). The V and J genes are TRBV28 and TRBJ2-1, with D perhaps assigned TRBD1 or TRBD2 (5 bases each). The V gene lost 8 bases and the J gene lost 3 bases, with 8 bases spanning the gap. CDR3 size: 12 residues. The germline CDR1 and CDR2 sequences are MDHEN and SYDVKM. CDR3 loop: CASGGGYNEQFF. In nucleotides, the CDR3 is TGTGCCAGCGGGGGTGGCTACAATGAGCAGTTCTTC. The whole variable domain, filled in from reference TRBV28 and TRBJ2-1, reads DVKVTQSSRYLVKRTGEKVFLECVQDMDHENMFWYRQDPGLGLRLIYFSYDVKMKEKGDIPEGYSVSREKKERFSLILESASTNQTSMYLCASGGGYNEQFFGPGTRLTVL.